This record concerns one TCR beta chain sequence. The antigen is not known. With V trimmed by 4 bases and J by 2 bases, 7 bases remained unmatched. Germline-derived CDR1 and CDR2 are SGHAT and FQNNGV. The CDR3 is 16 amino acids. This record comes from a study of beta chain features in type 1 diabetes. Study-wide background: Healthy donors and patients had similar age, gender and cell yields. Findings and limits, study-wide: Significant though moderate, a shortening of TCRB CDR3s appeared in all four CD4+ subsets of Type 1 diabetes patients. Researchers could not determine here whether HLA type influences TCRB rearrangement. Type 1 diabetes patients had VDJ junctions that carried fewer insertions and more deletions.

Each sorted fraction was over 95% pure. Expressed TCRB transcripts were sequenced, since all the RNA that had been isolated was reverse transcribed. Here immunoSEQ multiplex PCR was the method, and the copy in TCRdb shows in-frame clones only, minus some. The sample records around 690,000 clones, around 12% being singletons. This chain connects TRBV11-2 to TRBJ2-1; 8 nucleotides agree with TRBD2. This receptor was identified in a young man with type 1 diabetes. Sequenced: naive CD4+ T cells from blood. CDR3 sequence (DNA): TGTGCCAGCAGCTCTAGCGGCGGGGGGACCTACAATGAGCAGTTCTTC. Amino acids: CASSSSGGGTYNEQFF. Based on the CDR3 plus reference TRBV11-2 and TRBJ2-1, the full variable domain is EAGVAQSPRYKIIEKRQSVAFWCNPISGHATLYWYQQILGQGPKLLIQFQNNGVVDDSQLPKDRFSAERLKGVDSTLKIQPAKLEDSAVYLCASSSSGGGTYNEQFFGPGTRLTVL.